Sequencing of this TCR beta chain was carried out in a study of monozygotic twins with inflammatory bowel disease. TCRdb derives one entry per CDR3 protein from the 5' RACE reads, leaving out DNA. This sample's clone table lists 300,000 to 350,000 distinct CDR3 sequences. Germline CDR1 and CDR2: SQVTM and ANQGSEA. CDR3 length: 11 amino acids. The source is a human donor with ulcerative colitis or Crohn's disease, or a healthy co-twin of an affected twin (not recorded which). Source material: blood. The chain recombines TRBV29-1 with TRBJ2-4; absent DNA, TCRdb's TRBD2 call cannot be checked. The CDR3: CSVGPPNIQYF.